In its sample, the clone carrying this TCR beta chain was seen many times. Its antigen is as yet unknown. A read error is possible here, since a much larger clone lies one base away. These data originate in a study of Graves' ophthalmopathy and Graves' hyperthyroidism. The V and J ends lost 4 bases and 3 bases, in that order; junction bases with no gene match: 0. Germline lookup yields CDR1 LGHDT and CDR2 YNNKEL (reference sequence). The CDR3 covers 13 residues. Broader study findings: Discriminating ophthalmopathy from stable hyperthyroidism, a 13-signature model attained a sensitivity of approximately 90% and a specificity of approximately 81%.

Transcripts of RNA were the source for amplifying TCR beta CDR3 regions. Second-round multiplex PCR came after first-round RT-PCR with HTBI primers. TCRdb used MiXCR to reprocess the multiplex PCR reads, holding one entry per CDR3 protein. The sample holds fewer than 70,000 distinct CDR3 sequences, under 55% seen once. The sequence was obtained from an adult woman with Graves' ophthalmopathy. The chain joins TRBV3-1 to TRBJ2-5; 9 bases line up with TRBD1. The sequenced sample was peripheral blood. The CDR3 DNA is TGTGCCAGCAGCCGGGACAGGGAAGAGACCCAGTACTTC. Protein sequence: CASSRDREETQYF.